Sequencing of this T cell receptor (beta chain) was carried out in a study of EBV T-cell therapy then PD-1 blockade in nasopharyngeal carcinoma. Details on this clone: Its specificity is unknown.

Profiling relied on immunoSEQ multiplex PCR, and the TCRdb table lists in-frame clones only, not all of them. The sample contains approximately 15,000 clones, roughly 80% of which appear only once. Described treatment: AdE1-LMPpoly-expanded autologous EBV-specific T-cell therapy followed by anti-PD-1 nivolumab. This receptor was taken from a man aged 40-50 years with nasopharyngeal carcinoma. The material sequenced was CD8+ T cells from blood, taken at roughly day 97 from a patient whose treatment included autologous EBV-specific T cells and nivolumab.

The CDR3 loop is CASSSQRDTEAFF. In DNA form, the CDR3 reads TGTGCCAGCAGTTCCCAGCGGGACACTGAAGCTTTCTTT. V gene TRBV12-3 or TRBV12-4 combines with J gene TRBJ1-1; the D is unclear. The CDR3 consists of 13 residues. Trimming shortened V by 4 bases and J by 3 bases, and 9 bases separated the two germline ends.